A selection of T cell receptor beta chains follows, all from one sample in a study of blood T cell repertoires in COVID-19. Clones were sequenced by immunoSEQ multiplex PCR, and TCRdb holds only the in-frame ones, with some missing. The sample consists of over 45,000 clones, roughly 84% of them appearing once. Sequenced material: peripheral blood. The receptor source for this set is a man aged 45-60 years with active COVID-19. CDR3s include the opening cysteine and the closing phenylalanine or tryptophan. D genes are given only for firm matches. A row's size may be missing; if present it is once, few, many or a size class.

TRBV28	.	TRBD1	TRBJ2-1	TGTGCCAGCAGTCCAACAGCACAGGGACAGAATGAGCAGTTCTTC	CASSPTAQGQNEQFF
TRBV2	.	TRBD1	TRBJ1-2	TGTGCCAGCAGGACCGGGACAGGGTTAAACTATGGCTACACCTTC	CASRTGTGLNYGYTF
TRBV2	.	TRBD2	TRBJ2-3	TGTGCCAGCAGCCCGACCCTTAGACTAGCGGGGGGACTCACAGATACGCAGTATTTT	CASSPTLRLAGGLTDTQYF
TRBV5-1	.	TRBD1	TRBJ2-7	TGCGCCAGCAGCTATAGGACAGGGGCCTACGAGCAGTACTTC	CASSYRTGAYEQYF
TRBV5-1	.	.	TRBJ1-2	TGCGCCAGCAGCTTGGTTTCTGGGCCTACCCACTATGGCTACACCTTC	CASSLVSGPTHYGYTF
TRBV18	.	.	TRBJ1-2	TGTGCCAGCTCACCTAGAAAGTCACAGAACTATGGCTACACCTTC	CASSPRKSQNYGYTF
TRBV2	.	.	TRBJ2-1	TGTGCCAGCACTGGCGACAGACCTGAGCAGTTCTTC	CASTGDRPEQFF
TRBV6-2/TRBV6-3	.	TRBD2	TRBJ2-5	TGTGCCAGCAGTTACGAGGGACTAGCAGGTTCCGGAGTAGAGACCCAGTACTTC	CASSYEGLAGSGVETQYF
TRBV6-2/TRBV6-3	.	TRBD2	TRBJ2-5	TGTGCCAGCAGTTATCGCGGGGGGGTCACACGGACCCAGTACTTC	CASSYRGGVTRTQYF
TRBV5-1	.	TRBD1	TRBJ2-3	TGCGCCAGCAGCTCCGGGACAGGGGCCGGAGATACGCAGTATTTT	CASSSGTGAGDTQYF
TRBV2	.	TRBD1	TRBJ2-3	TGTGCCAGCAGCGGACAGGCTATTACAGATGCGCAGTATTTT	CASSGQAITDAQYF
TRBV3-1/TRBV3-2	.	.	TRBJ2-7	TGTGCCAGCAGCCCGACCGGGGGCGGGAGATCAGGATCGCCCTACGAGCAGTACTTC	CASSPTGGGRSGSPYEQYF
TRBV4-2	.	TRBD2	TRBJ2-1	TGTGCCAGCAGCCAACGCAAACCCGCCCGACACCCCGGCGGGGGTGAGCAGTTCTTC	CASSQRKPARHPGGGEQFF
TRBV30	.	.	TRBJ2-5	TGTGCCTGGAGTGTACAGGGAGAGACCCAGTACTTC	CAWSVQGETQYF
TRBV6-2/TRBV6-3	.	TRBD2	TRBJ2-3	TGTGCCAGCAGCCTACCCGTGGGACTAGCGGAAACAGATACGCAGTATTTT	CASSLPVGLAETDTQYF
TRBV5-8	once	TRBD1	TRBJ2-3	TGTGCCAGCAGCTGGGGGACAGGGGAACGGAGCACAGATACGCAGTATTTT	CASSWGTGERSTDTQYF
TRBV11-2	few	.	TRBJ1-3	TGTGCCAGCAGCTTAGGTCCGGGGAGCTCTGGAAACACCATATATTTT	CASSLGPGSSGNTIYF
TRBV30	once	TRBD2	TRBJ2-3	TGTGCCTGGTCTGTTACACTAGCGGGAGTCGGAGATACGCAGTATTTT	CAWSVTLAGVGDTQYF
TRBV29-1	.	TRBD1	TRBJ2-2	TGCAGCGTGACCGTAGACAGGGTGGGGGCCGGGGAGCTGTTTTTT	CSVTVDRVGAGELFF
TRBV24-1	once	.	TRBJ2-3	TGTGCCACCAGTAGTCCGGGACTGGATACGCAGTATTTT	CATSSPGLDTQYF
TRBV5-6	.	.	TRBJ2-1	TGTGCCAGCAGCTTGTTGGGGGGACGGGAGCAGTTCTTC	CASSLLGGREQFF
TRBV3-1/TRBV3-2	.	TRBD1	TRBJ2-3	TGTGCCAGCAGCCAAGAGCCCGGGGACAGGGGTGATACGCAGTATTTT	CASSQEPGDRGDTQYF
TRBV29-1	.	TRBD1	TRBJ2-7	TGCAGCGCCGAGGGGACAGGGACCTACGAGCAGTACTTC	CSAEGTGTYEQYF
TRBV7-9	.	.	TRBJ2-7	TGTGCCAGCAGCTATTTTAGCGGCTCCTACGAGCAGTACTTC	CASSYFSGSYEQYF
TRBV7-9	.	.	TRBJ1-6	TGTGCCAGCAGCTTAGGAGGCAGTAATTCACCCCTCCACTTT	CASSLGGSNSPLHF
TRBV10-1	.	.	TRBJ1-2	TGCGCCAGCAGTTCTGGAATACAGGGTATCGATGGCTACACCTTC	CASSSGIQGIDGYTF
TRBV10-2	.	TRBD1	TRBJ2-5	TGCGCCAGCAGTGAGACAGGGGAACAAGAGACCCAGTACTTC	CASSETGEQETQYF
TRBV6-2/TRBV6-3	.	.	TRBJ2-1	TGTGCCAGCAGTTGGGGCACAAATGAGCAGTTCTTC	CASSWGTNEQFF
TRBV3-1/TRBV3-2	.	.	TRBJ1-2	TGTGCCAGCAGCCAAGCGCGGGCACTCTATGGCTACACCTTC	CASSQARALYGYTF
TRBV7-2	once	.	TRBJ1-5	TGTGCCAGCAGCTTAGGAGCGCGGGATCAGCCCCAGCATTTT	CASSLGARDQPQHF
TRBV19	.	TRBD2	TRBJ2-5	TGTGCCAGTCGCTCGAAGCGGGGTCAAGAGACCCAGTACTTC	CASRSKRGQETQYF
TRBV24-1	once	.	TRBJ2-7	TGTGCCACTATGAAACGAGGCATCACCTACGAGCAGTACTTC	CATMKRGITYEQYF
TRBV15	.	TRBD2	TRBJ2-2	TGTGCCACCAGCAGCAAAGCGGGAGTTACGACGAACACCGGGGAGCTGTTTTTT	CATSSKAGVTTNTGELFF
TRBV4-3	.	TRBD1	TRBJ2-4	TGCGCCAGCAGCCAAGAATTTGGGACAGGGGGTAACCCGGCCAAAAACATTCAGTACTTC	CASSQEFGTGGNPAKNIQYF
TRBV5-1	.	TRBD1	TRBJ1-2	TGCGCCAGCAGCTTGGAACACTTGGACAGGGGCTATGGCTACACCTTC	CASSLEHLDRGYGYTF
TRBV15	.	.	TRBJ1-1	TGTGCCACCAGCGGGGGCCGAGGACAATACACTGAAGCTTTCTTT	CATSGGRGQYTEAFF
TRBV18	.	.	TRBJ2-3	TGTGCCAGCTCACCAGCCGAGGGCACAGATACGCAGTATTTT	CASSPAEGTDTQYF
TRBV27	.	TRBD1	TRBJ1-5	TGTGCCAGCAGCCCACAGGGGGGATATAGCAATCAGCCCCAGCATTTT	CASSPQGGYSNQPQHF
TRBV3-1/TRBV3-2	.	.	TRBJ1-3	TGTGCCAGCAGCCAAGATCTTCTAGGCATCTCTACACATTTT	CASSQDLLGISTHF
TRBV3-1/TRBV3-2	.	.	TRBJ1-2	TGTGCCAGCAGCCAGGGTCTTCGCGGTAACTATGGCTACACCTTC	CASSQGLRGNYGYTF
TRBV7-9	.	.	TRBJ2-1	TGTGCCAGCAGTTCCCTTTGGAAAAGCGGTCACAATGAGCAGTTCTTC	CASSSLWKSGHNEQFF
TRBV9	.	TRBD1	TRBJ2-1	TGTGCCAGCGATATGACAGGGGCTCTCAGCTCCTACAATGAGCAGTTCTTC	CASDMTGALSSYNEQFF